These 15 T cell receptor beta chains originate from one sample sequenced in a study of T cell changes during pregnancy in multiple sclerosis. Here immunoSEQ multiplex PCR was the method, and the copy in TCRdb shows in-frame clones only, minus some. This sample carries about 64,000 clones, roughly 92% of them seen once, and the ten largest clones take approximately 1.5%. This material consisted of peripheral blood, taken in the second trimester of pregnancy. The receptors come from a female donor with multiple sclerosis, enrolled in a pregnancy study.

The chain links TRBV7-9 to TRBJ2-1; D call uncertain. Germline assignment: CDR1 SEHNR and CDR2 FQNEAQ (reference sequence). V lost 2 bases to trimming and J lost 9 bases, with 17 bases between them. This CDR3 region has 15 residues. The CDR3 DNA reads TGTGCCAGCAGCTTAAGAGTAGATTTATGGAGTGAGCAGTTCTTC. Residues: CASSLRVDLWSEQFF.

The chain uses TRBV25-1 and TRBJ1-1; 7 positions agree with TRBD1. Trimming at V came to 8 bases and at J to 3 bases, leaving 6 bases not matched to a gene. This CDR3 is 13 amino acids long. Germline CDR1 and CDR2: MGHDK and SYGVNS. In DNA form, the CDR3 reads TGTGCCAGCCAATTTCAGGGGGACACTGAAGCTTTCTTT. Protein product: CASQFQGDTEAFF.

The sample holds one count of this clone. In DNA, the CDR3 is TGTGCCAGCTCCCAGTTCATGAACACTGAAGCTTTCTTT. Protein: CASSQFMNTEAFF. The rearrangement links TRBV7-9 to TRBJ1-1; D remains unclear. From germline, CDR1 is SEHNR and CDR2 FQNEAQ (reference sequence). This CDR3 comprises 13 residues. Trimming cost V 8 bases and J 0 bases, with 10 bases left between them.

This clone was recorded a few times. This chain joins TRBV5-1 and TRBJ1-4; tentative D call: TRBD1 (5 bases). Trimming left V 1 base short and J 8 bases short, with 12 bases between. The CDR3 totals 14 residues. Looked up from germline, CDR1 is SGHRS and CDR2 is YFSETQ. The CDR3 region has the DNA TGCGCCAGCAGCTTGTGGCAGGGTGGCGAAAAACTGTTTTTT. Translating gives CASSLWQGGEKLFF.

CDR3 amino acids: CASSTQTNFNEQFF. DNA for the CDR3: TGTGCCAGCAGTACCCAAACTAATTTCAATGAGCAGTTCTTC. The chain has TRBV6-5 and TRBJ2-1, with unresolved D. There are 14 residues in the CDR3. V dropped 5 bases and J dropped 6 bases, with 14 bases sitting between them. Germline-derived CDR1 and CDR2 are MNHEY and SVGAGI.

The chain recombines TRBV4-1 with TRBJ2-5, with 11 positions matching TRBD2. Germline values: CDR1 MGHRA, CDR2 YSYEKL. This CDR3 contains 16 residues. V was pared by 1 base and J by 2 bases, with 3 bases of the junction left unmatched. The CDR3 here is CASSQGGTSGQETQYF. In DNA form, the CDR3 reads TGCGCCAGCAGCCAAGGGGGGACTAGCGGACAAGAGACCCAGTACTTC.

The J gene is TRBJ2-3, the V gene TRBV7-9, with TRBD2 identical over 7 bases. This CDR3 region has 16 residues. Germline values: CDR1 SEHNR, CDR2 FQNEAQ (reference sequence). The ends lost 4 bases at V and 5 bases at J; junction bases unmatched: 12. The CDR3 DNA is TGTGCCAGCAGCTCCCCTGGCGGGAGTAATAGAGATACGCAGTATTTT. This codes for CASSSPGGSNRDTQYF.

There are a few counts of this clone. J is TRBJ2-3 and V is TRBV10-1, with TRBD2 identical over 7 bases. Germline-derived CDR1 and CDR2 are WNHNN and SYGVQD (reference sequence). With V trimmed by 7 bases and J by 4 bases, 5 bases remained unmatched. The CDR3 length is 13 residues. The CDR3 nucleotides are TGCGCCAGCAACGGAGGGAGGGCAGATACGCAGTATTTT. The encoded protein is CASNGGRADTQYF.

The V call is TRBV6-1, the J call TRBJ1-5; D is undetermined. The CDR3 is made up of 12 amino acids. Trimming removed 5 bases at V and 9 bases at J, with 11 bases between. Per the germline V gene, CDR1 is MNHNS and CDR2 is SASEGT. CDR3 sequence reads: CASSTTVMPQHF. For the CDR3, the DNA is TGTGCCAGCAGTACCACAGTGATGCCCCAGCATTTT.

This chain connects TRBV28 to TRBJ2-1; 11 bases are shared with TRBD1. With V trimmed by 4 bases and J by 8 bases, 1 base remained unmatched. The CDR3 spans 13 residues. Germline V lookup: CDR1 MDHEN, CDR2 SYDVKM. Here the CDR3 reads CASSSDRGHEQFF. For the CDR3, the DNA is TGTGCCAGCAGTTCGGACAGGGGGCATGAGCAGTTCTTC.

This chain links TRBV30 with TRBJ1-4; 8 bases match TRBD1. The CDR3 contains 13 residues. The germline V gene has CDR1 GTSNPN and CDR2 SVGIG (reference sequence). With V trimmed by 8 bases and J by 4 bases, 6 bases remained unmatched. The CDR3 spells CATQGAINEKLFF. Here the CDR3 DNA reads TGTGCCACCCAGGGGGCCATTAATGAAAAACTGTTTTTT. Drawing the rest from reference TRBV30 and TRBJ1-4, the complete variable domain is SQTIHQWPATLVQPVGSPLSLECTVEGTSNPNLYWYRQAAGRGLQLLFYSVGIGQISSEVPQNLSASRPQDRQFILSSKKLLLSDSGFYLCATQGAINEKLFFGSGTQLSVL.

The V call is TRBV4-1, the J call TRBJ2-7, with 8 bases that match TRBD1. J gave up 1 base and V 3 bases, and 8 bases lay outside the gene matches. There are 16 residues in the CDR3. CDR1 MGHRA and CDR2 YSYEKL come from the germline V gene. The CDR3 DNA reads TGCGCCAGCAGCCACGCCAGGCAGGGGGCTTCCTACGAGCAGTACTTC. This sequence encodes CASSHARQGASYEQYF.

This clone was seen once. J is TRBJ1-2 and V is TRBV6-4, with 10 positions matching TRBD1. The CDR3 is made up of 15 amino acids. Germline-derived CDR1 and CDR2 are MRHNA and SNTAGT. V lost 3 bases, J lost 5 bases, and 6 bases stayed unmatched. The CDR3 bases are TGTGCCAGCAGTGAAGACGGGACAGGGGCATATGGCTACACCTTC. Translated, it gives CASSEDGTGAYGYTF.

The rearrangement uses TRBV28 and TRBJ1-3; D uncertain. Per the germline V gene, CDR1 is MDHEN and CDR2 is SYDVKM. This CDR3 is built from 16 residues. Trimming took off 1 base at V and 4 bases at J, with 14 bases between the two ends. This CDR3 is CASSLFSGSSGNTIYF. DNA for the CDR3: TGTGCCAGCAGTTTATTCTCCGGTTCTAGCGGAAACACCATATATTTT.

V is TRBV7-9 and J is TRBJ1-2, with 10 bases fitting TRBD1. V shed 5 bases and J 0 bases; nucleotides not matched to a gene: 3. Germline CDR1 and CDR2: SEHNR and FQNEAQ (reference sequence). The CDR3 spans 15 residues. The CDR3 loop is CASSKGQGSNYGYTF. The CDR3 coding sequence is TGTGCCAGCAGCAAGGGACAGGGGTCTAACTATGGCTACACCTTC. Full variable domain (rest looked up from reference TRBV7-9 and TRBJ1-2): DTGVSQNPRHKITKRGQNVTFRCDPISEHNRLYWYRQTLGQGPEFLTYFQNEAQLEKSRLLSDRFSAERPKGSFSTLEIQRTEQGDSAMYLCASSKGQGSNYGYTFGSGTRLTVV.